Below are 27 T cell receptor beta chains sequenced from a single sample in a study of T cells in Graves' hyperthyroidism and ophthalmopathy. Amplification of TCR beta CDR3 regions was performed using RNA transcripts as template. HTBI primers were used for first-round RT-PCR of the TCR CDR3. TCRdb recomputed calls from the multiplex PCR reads with MiXCR, one row per CDR3 protein. There are under 400,000 distinct CDR3 sequences in the sample; around 16% occur only once, and 25% to 35% lies in the top ten. Sequenced: blood. These TCRs come from a woman aged 18-29 years with Graves' hyperthyroidism that later progressed to Graves' ophthalmopathy.

The rearrangement joins TRBV9 to TRBJ2-7; D may be TRBD2 (5 bases). The germline V and J ends were trimmed by 7 bases and 0 bases, with 11 bases remaining between them. Germline V gene sequence: CDR1 SGDLS, CDR2 YYNGEE. The CDR3 has 13 residues. The CDR3 here is CASLWESSYEQYF. CDR3 in DNA: TGTGCCAGCCTTTGGGAGAGCTCCTACGAGCAGTACTTC.

This clonotype was seen more than once but under ten times. The V and J genes are TRBV6-2 or TRBV6-3 and TRBJ2-7; TRBD1 agrees at 8 bases. The CDR3 spans 14 residues. V gave up 6 bases and J gave up 1 base; unmatched junction bases: 5. Germline CDR1 and CDR2: MNHEY and SVGEGT. CDR3 coding DNA: TGTGCCAGCAGCCAGGGGGCTTTGTCCTACGAGCAGTACTTC. It codes for CASSQGALSYEQYF.

The sample holds many counts of this clonotype. The CDR3, as DNA: TGTGCCAGCAGTGAGGGGACACGTGAGACCCAGTACTTC. This sequence encodes CASSEGTRETQYF. The chain carries TRBV28 and TRBJ2-5; tentatively, D is TRBD1 (6 bases). V was shortened by 5 bases and J by 5 bases, with 12 bases between the two germline ends. Germline CDR1 MDHEN, CDR2 SYDVKM. The CDR3 loop spans 13 amino acids.

This clonotype has just a few counts. This chain uses TRBV6-1 with TRBJ2-7; 7 positions match TRBD2. J was trimmed by 3 bases and V by 7 bases; bases with no gene match: 6. CDR1 and CDR2 from the germline V gene are MNHNS and SASEGT. There are 13 residues in the CDR3. As DNA, the CDR3 is TGTGCCAGCAAGAGGGAGGGGTTCTACGAGCAGTACTTC. Its translation is CASKREGFYEQYF.

This chain joins TRBV28 and TRBJ2-7, with 7 bases fitting TRBD2. CDR1 is MDHEN and CDR2 is SYDVKM in the germline V gene. Losses at the gene ends were 6 bases for V and 1 base for J; bases not matched to a gene: 9. The CDR3 sequence is 15 residues long. Written as DNA, the CDR3 is TGTGCCAGCAGCTACAGCGGGATGGGATCCTACGAGCAGTACTTC. Amino acid sequence: CASSYSGMGSYEQYF.

This clonotype was found a few times. This chain uses TRBV3-1 with TRBJ1-6; the D gene is possibly TRBD1 (6 bases). This CDR3 spans 19 amino acids. Trimming took 0 bases from V and 8 from J, leaving 23 bases between them. Germline-derived CDR1 and CDR2 are LGHDT and YNNKEL (reference sequence). This CDR3 reads CASSQDRQGFDLLHSPLHF. CDR3 DNA sequence: TGTGCCAGCAGCCAAGATCGGCAGGGGTTTGACCTCCTTCATTCACCCCTCCACTTT.

This clonotype was observed many times. The V and J genes are TRBV10-3 and TRBJ1-6, with D unresolved. CDR3 length: 13 residues. CDR1 and CDR2 from the germline V gene are ENHRY and SYGVKD. V dropped 6 bases and J dropped 0 bases, with 3 bases sitting between them. The CDR3 region has the DNA TGTGCCATCAGCAGCTCCTATAATTCACCCCTCCACTTT. Amino acids: CAISSSYNSPLHF.

The chain carries TRBV30 and TRBJ2-3; 12 bases are a match to TRBD2. CDR1 and CDR2 (germline): GTSNPN, SVGIG (reference sequence). CDR3 length: 17 residues. Trimming took 5 bases from V and 4 from J; bases not matched to a gene: 13. The CDR3 loop reads CAWDAPRLAGESDTQYF. CDR3 in DNA: TGTGCCTGGGACGCTCCCCGACTAGCGGGAGAATCAGATACGCAGTATTTT.

A few counts support this clonotype. CDR3: CAISVTSGKADTQYF. The CDR3 DNA reads TGTGCCATCAGTGTGACTAGCGGGAAAGCAGATACGCAGTATTTT. The chain links TRBV10-3 to TRBJ2-3, with TRBD2 matching 11 bases. This CDR3 is 15 amino acids long. Germline trimming cut 4 bases from V and 4 bases from J; bases unmatched to any gene: 4. CDR1 is ENHRY and CDR2 is SYGVKD in the germline V gene.

This chain links TRBV19 with TRBJ1-2; D not resolved. CDR1 is LNHDA and CDR2 is SQIVND in the germline V gene (reference sequence). With 0 bases removed from V and 8 bases from J, the gap between germline ends came to 10 bases. The CDR3 length is 13 residues. This chain's CDR3 is CASSIEGAGGYTF. CDR3 bases: TGTGCCAGTAGTATAGAGGGAGCTGGCGGCTACACCTTC.

In this sample, this clonotype turned up many times. V is TRBV7-9 and J is TRBJ2-3; D possibly matches TRBD1 or TRBD2 (5 bases each). The CDR3 sequence is 16 residues long. Trimming took 5 bases from V and 7 from J, leaving 22 bases between them. The germline gives CDR1 SEHNR, CDR2 FQNEAQ (reference sequence). This CDR3 reads CASSAFSGTVPNTQYF. The CDR3 DNA follows: TGTGCCAGCAGCGCCTTTTCTGGGACGGTTCCTAATACGCAGTATTTT.

The chain has TRBV27 and TRBJ2-7; maybe TRBD1 (6 bases). V was cut by 6 bases and J by 2 bases, with 17 bases left in between. The CDR3 totals 15 residues. Germline V gene lookup returns CDR1 MNHEY and CDR2 SMNVEV (reference sequence). In DNA, the CDR3 is TGTGCCAGCAGCTTAGTCGGGACACGGCCCTACGAGCAGTACTTC. Translating gives CASSLVGTRPYEQYF.

In its sample, this clonotype was seen many times. The chain uses TRBV11-3 and TRBJ1-1, with D unclear. The CDR3 loop spans 12 amino acids. Trimming shortened V by 6 bases and J by 1 base, and 6 bases separated the two germline ends. Germline values: CDR1 SGHNT, CDR2 YENEEA. CDR3 in DNA: TGTGCCAGCAGTGGGTGGAACACTGAAGCTTTCTTT. This codes for CASSGWNTEAFF.

The chain couples TRBV4-2 to TRBJ2-1; 8 positions match TRBD1. Germline V lookup: CDR1 LGHNA, CDR2 YNFKEQ. Trimming removed 4 bases from V and 4 bases from J; junction bases left unmatched: 9. The CDR3 has 16 residues. Here the CDR3 DNA reads TGTGCCAGCAGCCTAGGACAGGGAACTCCATACAATGAGCAGTTCTTC. Encoded protein: CASSLGQGTPYNEQFF.

Only a few counts were recorded for this clonotype. The chain is built from TRBV20-1 and TRBJ2-7; TRBD1 is a possible D gene (6 bases). Germline CDR1 and CDR2: DFQATT and SNEGSKA (reference sequence). The CDR3 is made up of 13 amino acids. V was shortened by 0 bases and J by 3 bases, with 9 bases between the two germline ends. The CDR3 protein is CSAREQGIYEQYF. The CDR3 DNA is TGCAGTGCTAGAGAACAGGGTATCTACGAGCAGTACTTC.

This clonotype was seen at least ten times. The chain combines TRBV13 with TRBJ2-7; possibly TRBD1 or TRBD2 for D (6 bases each). Germline V lookup: CDR1 PRHDT, CDR2 FYEKMQ (reference sequence). CDR3 length: 15 amino acids. Between the trimmed V and J ends, which lost 6 bases and 6 bases, there was a span of 21 bases. CDR3 sequence: CASRNSGGPFGEQYF. CDR3 DNA sequence: TGTGCCAGCAGAAATTCTGGGGGGCCCTTTGGCGAGCAGTACTTC. Drawing the rest from reference TRBV13 and TRBJ2-7, the complete variable domain is AAGVIQSPRHLIKEKRETATLKCYPIPRHDTVYWYQQGPGQDPQFLISFYEKMQSDKGSIPDRFSAQQFSDYHSELNMSSLELGDSALYFCASRNSGGPFGEQYFGPGTRLTVT.

Ten or more counts support this clonotype. The chain carries TRBV3-1 and TRBJ2-7, with 10 bases fitting TRBD1. The V gene's germline CDR1 is LGHDT and CDR2 YNNKEL (reference sequence). The junction had 3 bases not matched to a gene; V was cut back by 7 bases and J by 6 bases. The CDR3 spans 12 residues. The CDR3, as DNA: TGTGCCAGCAAAAGGACAGGGGGCGAGCAGTACTTC. This translates into CASKRTGGEQYF.

This clonotype was observed a few times. CDR3 amino acids: CASSETGTSGTENIQYF. DNA of the CDR3: TGTGCCAGCAGTGAAACCGGGACTAGCGGGACTGAAAACATTCAGTACTTC. The rearrangement links TRBV25-1 to TRBJ2-4; 13 bases are a match to TRBD2. V dropped 2 bases and J dropped 5; count of bases not matched to a gene: 6. Germline lookup yields CDR1 MGHDK and CDR2 SYGVNS. This CDR3 region has 17 residues.

The DNA for the CDR3 is TGTGCCAGCACGTGGGGTAGCGGGAGGGAGCAGTTCTTC. Translated: CASTWGSGREQFF. This rearrangement joins TRBV6-1 to TRBJ2-1; 10 bases are a match to TRBD2. This CDR3 is built from 13 residues. CDR1 and CDR2 (germline): MNHNS, SASEGT. V was pared by 7 bases and J by 10 bases, with 7 bases of the junction left unmatched.

This clonotype has a handful of counts. The rearrangement uses TRBV4-1 and TRBJ2-7, with 14 positions matching TRBD2. V gave up 2 bases and J gave up 5 bases; unmatched junction bases: 5. The length of the CDR3 is 16 residues. Germline CDR1 reads MGHRA; CDR2 reads YSYEKL. The CDR3 DNA reads TGCGCCAGCAGCCAAACCGGACTAGCGGGAGGCCACGAGCAGTACTTC. Protein: CASSQTGLAGGHEQYF.

In this sample, this clonotype turned up many times. V usage is TRBV6-1 and J usage is TRBJ1-2; maybe TRBD1 (6 bases). Trimming removed 6 bases at V and 8 bases at J, with 13 bases between. Germline CDR1 MNHNS, CDR2 SASEGT. The CDR3 sequence is 12 residues long. CDR3 DNA sequence: TGTGCCAGCAGCACAGGGTCTAGGGGCTACACCTTC. As protein: CASSTGSRGYTF.

This chain links TRBV6-2 or TRBV6-3 with TRBJ2-1; D might be TRBD1 or TRBD2, each matching 5 bases. Trimming left V 0 bases short and J 7 bases short, with 10 bases between. CDR3 length: 14 residues. CDR1 is MNHEY and CDR2 is SVGEGT in the germline V gene. As DNA, the CDR3 is TGTGCCAGCAGTTACTCCCCGGGACCAAATGAGCAGTTCTTC. Translated: CASSYSPGPNEQFF.

V is TRBV9 and J is TRBJ2-1; 7 nucleotides match TRBD1. CDR3 length equals 16 residues. The germline V gene encodes CDR1 SGDLS and CDR2 YYNGEE. V lost 3 bases and J lost 4; bases outside the gene matches: 10. The CDR3 is CASSAGQVQQYNEQFF. The CDR3 DNA follows: TGTGCCAGCAGCGCAGGACAGGTCCAGCAATACAATGAGCAGTTCTTC.

The chain employs TRBV6-1 and TRBJ2-7, with 8 bases aligning to TRBD1. Germline V gene sequence: CDR1 MNHNS, CDR2 SASEGT. Trimming at V came to 7 bases and at J to 0 bases, leaving 8 bases not matched to a gene. The CDR3 is made up of 15 amino acids. The CDR3 spells CASKTTGGSSYEQYF. The CDR3 region has the DNA TGTGCCAGCAAAACCACAGGGGGGAGCTCCTACGAGCAGTACTTC.

This clonotype was detected a few times. The rearrangement links TRBV4-2 to TRBJ2-2; D perhaps matches TRBD1 (5 bases). The V and J ends lost 5 bases and 1 base respectively, with 14 bases between them. Germline CDR1 LGHNA, CDR2 YNFKEQ. The length of the CDR3 is 16 residues. The CDR3, as DNA: TGTGCCAGCAGCACACAGGAGAACGTGAACACCGGGGAGCTGTTTTTT. Translation gives CASSTQENVNTGELFF.

V is TRBV7-4 and J is TRBJ1-5; the D is unclear. Germline-derived CDR1 and CDR2 are SGHVT and SQSDAQ. Between the trimmed V and J ends, which lost 7 bases and 7 bases, there was a span of 8 bases. CDR3 length: 11 residues. The CDR3 reads CASIELQPQHF. Written as DNA, the CDR3 is TGTGCCAGCATAGAATTACAGCCCCAGCATTTT.

This clonotype came up many times. The V call is TRBV2, the J call TRBJ2-2; D gene uncertain. The germline gives CDR1 SNHLY, CDR2 FYNNEI. V was pared by 8 bases and J by 3 bases, with 19 bases between. This CDR3 comprises 16 residues. Written as DNA, the CDR3 is TGTGCCAGCTCTGACGCTGCCGAGCCATACACCGGGGAGCTGTTTTTT. Amino acid sequence: CASSDAAEPYTGELFF.